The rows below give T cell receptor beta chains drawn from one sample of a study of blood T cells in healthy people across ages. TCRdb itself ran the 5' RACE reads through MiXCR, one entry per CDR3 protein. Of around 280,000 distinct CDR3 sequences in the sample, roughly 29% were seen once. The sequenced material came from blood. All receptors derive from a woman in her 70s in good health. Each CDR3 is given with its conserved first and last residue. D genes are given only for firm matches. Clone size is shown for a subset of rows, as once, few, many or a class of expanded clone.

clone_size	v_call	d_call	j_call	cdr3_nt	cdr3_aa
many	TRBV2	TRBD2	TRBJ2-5	TGTGCCAGCAGTCTAGCGGGAGGGAGCGGGACAGAGACCCAGTACTTC	CASSLAGGSGTETQYF
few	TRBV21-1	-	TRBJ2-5	TGTGCCAGCAGCAAGCATTACACAGGGTACCGAGAGACCCAGTACTTC	CASSKHYTGYRETQYF
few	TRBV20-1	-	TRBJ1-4	TGCAGTGCTATTCCGACTAATTTTGCAACTAATGAAAAACTGTTTTTT	CSAIPTNFATNEKLFF
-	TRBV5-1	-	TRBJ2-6	TGCGCCAGCAGCCCAACTGGGCCTGGGGCCAACGTCCTGACTTTC	CASSPTGPGANVLTF
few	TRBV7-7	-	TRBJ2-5	TGTGCTAGCAGCCCGCATCCGGGCGGACAAGAGACCCAGTACTTC	CASSPHPGGQETQYF
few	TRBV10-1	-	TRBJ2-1	TGCGCCAGTGGGAAATCGGGGAATGAGCAGTTCTTC	CASGKSGNEQFF
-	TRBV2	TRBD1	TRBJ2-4	TGTGCCAGCATCCGGGACAGCAAAAACATTCAGTACTTC	CASIRDSKNIQYF
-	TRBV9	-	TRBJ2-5	TGTGCCAGCAGCACAGGGATGACCCAGTACTTC	CASSTGMTQYF
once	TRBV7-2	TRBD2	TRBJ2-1	TGTGCCAGCAGCTTAGGCCGGTTGGCGGGAGGGCGGGATGAGCAGTTCTTC	CASSLGRLAGGRDEQFF
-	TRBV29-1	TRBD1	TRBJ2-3	TGCAGCGTATATCGCCGGGACAGGAGACCAGATACGCAGTATTTT	CSVYRRDRRPDTQYF
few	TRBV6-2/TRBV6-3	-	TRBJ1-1	TGTGCCAGCGGTCGAATGCAGGGCGGGCCCACGAACACTGAAGCTTTCTTT	CASGRMQGGPTNTEAFF
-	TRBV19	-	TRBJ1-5	TGTGCCAGTAGTATAGACATTAATCAGCCCCAGCATTTT	CASSIDINQPQHF
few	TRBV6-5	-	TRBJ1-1	TGTGCCAGCAGACCACATTCAGGGTGGGCTTTCTTT	CASRPHSGWAFF
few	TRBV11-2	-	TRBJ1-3	TGTGCCAGCAGCGAGGCAGGGTCTGGAAACACCATATATTTT	CASSEAGSGNTIYF
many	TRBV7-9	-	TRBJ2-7	TGTGCCAGCAGCCCAACGCAATTTGCCGGGCCCCTTTCCTACGAGCAGTACTTC	CASSPTQFAGPLSYEQYF
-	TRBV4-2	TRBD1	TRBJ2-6	TGTGCCAGCAGCCCTCAGGGACAGGGATACTCTGGGGCCAACGTCCTGACTTTC	CASSPQGQGYSGANVLTF
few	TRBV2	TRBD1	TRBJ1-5	TGTGCCAGCAGTAGGGACAGGTTTGGCAATCAGCCCCAGCATTTT	CASSRDRFGNQPQHF
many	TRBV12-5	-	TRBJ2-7	TGTGCTAGTGGAACCGGGACTTCGATGAACTACGAGCAGTACTTC	CASGTGTSMNYEQYF
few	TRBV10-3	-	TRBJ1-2	TGTGCCATCAGTGAGTCGAGGGACGCCGGGAGGGGCTACACCTTC	CAISESRDAGRGYTF
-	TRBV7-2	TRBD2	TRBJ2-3	TGTGCCAGCAGCCGAGGACTAGCGGGAGCTGTAGATACGCAGTATTTT	CASSRGLAGAVDTQYF
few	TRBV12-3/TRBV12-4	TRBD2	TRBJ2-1	TGTGCCAGCAGTTTCCGGGGACTAGCGGGACTCAATGAGCAGTTCTTC	CASSFRGLAGLNEQFF
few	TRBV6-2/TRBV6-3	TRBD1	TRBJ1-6	TGTGCCAGCTCGAGGAAATCCGGGACAGACAATTCACCCCTCCACTTT	CASSRKSGTDNSPLHF
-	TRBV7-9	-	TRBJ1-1	TGTGCCAGCAGCTTAGAAAGGGTACAACAAGCTTTCTTT	CASSLERVQQAFF
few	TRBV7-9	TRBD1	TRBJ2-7	TGTGCCAGCAGCCAACTCGGACAGGGAATACGTTACGAGCAGTACTTC	CASSQLGQGIRYEQYF
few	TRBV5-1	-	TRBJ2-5	TGCGCCAGCAGCTTTGGACAGCATGAAGAGACCCAGCACTTC	CASSFGQHEETQHF
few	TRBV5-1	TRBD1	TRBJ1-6	TGCGCCAGCAGCCTACGGACAGGGGGCCCTAATTCACCCCTCCACTTT	CASSLRTGGPNSPLHF
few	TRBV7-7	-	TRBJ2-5	TGTGCTAGCAGCTTAAACCTTCAAGAGACCCAGTACTTC	CASSLNLQETQYF
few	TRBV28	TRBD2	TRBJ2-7	TGTGCCAGCGGTTTATCCGGGACTAGTTCCCACGAGCAGTACTTC	CASGLSGTSSHEQYF
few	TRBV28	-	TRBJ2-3	TGTGCCAGCAGTACTTCACAGGGATCCAGGGCAGATACGCAGTATTTT	CASSTSQGSRADTQYF
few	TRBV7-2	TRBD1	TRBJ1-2	TGTGCCAGCAGCTTAGTGTTGGGCAGGGGGGACTATGGCTACACCTTC	CASSLVLGRGDYGYTF
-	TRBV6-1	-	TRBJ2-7	TGTGCCAGCAGTGGCCTGGGGGGTTCCTACGAGCAGTACTTC	CASSGLGGSYEQYF